This TCR beta chain was recorded in a study of blood T cell repertoires in COVID-19. Overall study context: Acute and convalescent COVID-19 samples came from the United States, Italy and Spain.

CDR1 and CDR2 from the germline V gene are LGHNA and YSLEER. The V gene lost 4 bases and the J gene lost 9 bases, with 10 bases spanning the gap. The CDR3 loop spans 12 amino acids. Clones were sequenced by immunoSEQ multiplex PCR, and TCRdb holds only the in-frame ones, with some missing. This sample carries 90,000 to 120,000 clones, about four fifths of them seen once, and the ten largest clones take around 4.2%. The sequenced sample was peripheral blood. This receptor was taken from a human donor in a cohort sampled during active COVID-19. The rearrangement links TRBV4-3 to TRBJ2-4, with D unresolved. The CDR3 region is CASSLQRSIQYF. The CDR3 nucleotides read TGCGCCAGCAGCCTCCAACGTAGCATTCAGTACTTC.